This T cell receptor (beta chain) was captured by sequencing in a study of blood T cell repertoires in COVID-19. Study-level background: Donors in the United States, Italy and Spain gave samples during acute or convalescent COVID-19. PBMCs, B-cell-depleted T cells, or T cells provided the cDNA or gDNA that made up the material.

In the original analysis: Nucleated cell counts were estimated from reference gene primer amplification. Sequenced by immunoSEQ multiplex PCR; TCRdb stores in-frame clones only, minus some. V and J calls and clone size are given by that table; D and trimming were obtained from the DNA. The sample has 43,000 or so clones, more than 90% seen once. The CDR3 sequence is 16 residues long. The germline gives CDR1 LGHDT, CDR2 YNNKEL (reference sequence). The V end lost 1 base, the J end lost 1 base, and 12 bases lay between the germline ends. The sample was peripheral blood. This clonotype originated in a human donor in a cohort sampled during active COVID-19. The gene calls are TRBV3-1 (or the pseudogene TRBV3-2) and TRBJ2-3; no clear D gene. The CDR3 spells CASSQVASRGTDTQYF. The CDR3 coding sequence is TGTGCCAGCAGCCAAGTTGCGTCCCGGGGCACAGATACGCAGTATTTT.